This T cell receptor beta chain was sequenced for a study of blood T cell repertoires in COVID-19. V was trimmed by 7 bases and J by 1 base, leaving 10 bases between them. Germline V CDR1 and CDR2: SEHNR, FQNEAQ (reference sequence). This CDR3 spans 13 amino acids. In the original workflow: Reference gene primer amplification gave nucleated cell count estimates. The data were produced by immunoSEQ multiplex PCR, yet TCRdb's version contains in-frame clones alone and is incomplete. That table furnishes V, J and clone size, whereas the DNA furnished D and trimming. The sample holds more than 65,000 clones, around 80% seen once. This clone turned up a few times.

V gene TRBV7-9 combines with J gene TRBJ1-1; D remains unclear. Sequencing was carried out using peripheral blood. The sequence was collected from a human donor in a cohort sampled during active COVID-19. Here the CDR3 DNA reads TGTGCCAGCAACGTAGTGCAGAACACTGAAGCTTTCTTT. Its translation is CASNVVQNTEAFF.